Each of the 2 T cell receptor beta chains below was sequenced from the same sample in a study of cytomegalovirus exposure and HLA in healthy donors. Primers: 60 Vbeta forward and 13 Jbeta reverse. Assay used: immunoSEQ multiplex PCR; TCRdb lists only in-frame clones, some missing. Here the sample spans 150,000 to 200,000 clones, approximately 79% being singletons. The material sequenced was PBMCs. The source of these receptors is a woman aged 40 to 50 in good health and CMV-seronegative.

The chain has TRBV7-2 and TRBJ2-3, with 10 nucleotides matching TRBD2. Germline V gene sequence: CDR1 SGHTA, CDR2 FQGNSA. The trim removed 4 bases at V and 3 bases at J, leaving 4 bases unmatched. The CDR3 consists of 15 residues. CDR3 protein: CASSSVLAGTDTQYF. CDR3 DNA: TGTGCCAGCAGCTCCGTACTAGCGGGGACAGATACGCAGTATTTT.

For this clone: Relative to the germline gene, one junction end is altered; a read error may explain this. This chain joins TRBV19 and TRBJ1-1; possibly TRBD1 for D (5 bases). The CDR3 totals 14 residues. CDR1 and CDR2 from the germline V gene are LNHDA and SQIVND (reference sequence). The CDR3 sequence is CASRKQEMNTEASF. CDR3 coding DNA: TGTGCCAGTAGAAAACAGGAGATGAACACTGAAGCTTCCTTT.